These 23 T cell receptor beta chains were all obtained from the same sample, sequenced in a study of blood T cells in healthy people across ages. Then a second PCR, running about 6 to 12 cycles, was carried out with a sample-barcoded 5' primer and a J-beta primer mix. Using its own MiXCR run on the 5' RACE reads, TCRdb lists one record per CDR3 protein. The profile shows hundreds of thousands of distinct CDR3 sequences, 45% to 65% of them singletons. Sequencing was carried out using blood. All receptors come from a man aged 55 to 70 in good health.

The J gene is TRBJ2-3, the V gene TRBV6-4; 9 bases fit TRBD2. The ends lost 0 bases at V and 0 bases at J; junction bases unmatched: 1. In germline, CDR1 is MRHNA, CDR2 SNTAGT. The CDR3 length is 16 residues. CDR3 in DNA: TGTGCCAGCAGTGACTCCCTAGCGGGGAGCACAGATACGCAGTATTTT. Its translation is CASSDSLAGSTDTQYF.

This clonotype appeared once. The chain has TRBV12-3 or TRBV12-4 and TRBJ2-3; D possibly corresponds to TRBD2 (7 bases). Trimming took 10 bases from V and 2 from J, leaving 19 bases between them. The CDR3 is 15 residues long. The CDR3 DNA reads TGTGCCATCACAAGGGGGGGGCATGTCACAGATACGCAGTATTTT. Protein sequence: CAITRGGHVTDTQYF.

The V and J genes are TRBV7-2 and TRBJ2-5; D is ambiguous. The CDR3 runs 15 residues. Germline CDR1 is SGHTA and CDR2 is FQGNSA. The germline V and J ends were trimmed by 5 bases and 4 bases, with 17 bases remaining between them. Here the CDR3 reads CASSEVPWRGETQYF. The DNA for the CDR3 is TGTGCCAGCAGCGAAGTCCCTTGGCGCGGAGAGACCCAGTACTTC.

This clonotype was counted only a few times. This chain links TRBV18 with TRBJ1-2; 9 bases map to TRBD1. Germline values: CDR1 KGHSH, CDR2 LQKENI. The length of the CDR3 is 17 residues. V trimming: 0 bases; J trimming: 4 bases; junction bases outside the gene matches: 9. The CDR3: CASSPPGTGRDPYGYTF. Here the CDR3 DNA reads TGTGCCAGCTCACCACCGGGGACAGGGCGGGACCCCTATGGCTACACCTTC.

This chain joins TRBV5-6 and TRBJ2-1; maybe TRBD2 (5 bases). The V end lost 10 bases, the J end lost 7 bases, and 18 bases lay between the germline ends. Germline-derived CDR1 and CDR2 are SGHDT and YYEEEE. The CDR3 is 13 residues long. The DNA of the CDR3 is TGTGCCCCGGCGGGTGGTACTTTGAATGAGCAGTTCTTC. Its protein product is CAPAGGTLNEQFF. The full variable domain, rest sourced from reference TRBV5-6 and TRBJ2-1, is DAGVTQSPTHLIKTRGQQVTLRCSPKSGHDTVSWYQQALGQGPQFIFQYYEEEERQRGNFPDRFSGHQFPNYSSELNVNALLLGDSALYLCAPAGGTLNEQFFGPGTRLTVL.

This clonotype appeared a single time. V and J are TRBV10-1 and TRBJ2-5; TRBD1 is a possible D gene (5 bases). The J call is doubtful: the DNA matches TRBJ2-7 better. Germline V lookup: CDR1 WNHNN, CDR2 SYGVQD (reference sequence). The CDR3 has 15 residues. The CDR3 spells CASSSPGQGINEQYF. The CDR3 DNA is TGCGCCAGCAGTTCCCCCGGGCAGGGTATCAACGAGCAGTACTTC.

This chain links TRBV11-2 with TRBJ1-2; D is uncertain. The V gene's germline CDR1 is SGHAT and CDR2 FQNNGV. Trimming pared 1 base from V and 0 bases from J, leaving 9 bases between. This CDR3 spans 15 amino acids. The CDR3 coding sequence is TGTGCCAGCAGCTTAGGTGGAGGGCCTAACTATGGCTACACCTTC. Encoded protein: CASSLGGGPNYGYTF. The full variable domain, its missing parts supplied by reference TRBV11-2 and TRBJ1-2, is EAGVAQSPRYKIIEKRQSVAFWCNPISGHATLYWYQQILGQGPKLLIQFQNNGVVDDSQLPKDRFSAERLKGVDSTLKIQPAKLEDSAVYLCASSLGGGPNYGYTFGSGTRLTVV.

In DNA, the CDR3 is TGTGCCAGCAGCCCGGCCCCTCCCTCGCGGGGATACACAGATACGCAGTATTTT. This encodes CASSPAPPSRGYTDTQYF. The rearrangement joins TRBV11-2 to TRBJ2-3, with D perhaps matching TRBD2 (6 bases). Per the germline V gene, CDR1 is SGHAT and CDR2 is FQNNGV. V lost 5 bases to trimming and J lost 2 bases, with 23 bases between them. The CDR3 extends over 18 amino acids. Using reference TRBV11-2 and TRBJ2-3 for the parts outside the CDR3, the full variable domain is EAGVAQSPRYKIIEKRQSVAFWCNPISGHATLYWYQQILGQGPKLLIQFQNNGVVDDSQLPKDRFSAERLKGVDSTLKIQPAKLEDSAVYLCASSPAPPSRGYTDTQYFGPGTRLTVL.

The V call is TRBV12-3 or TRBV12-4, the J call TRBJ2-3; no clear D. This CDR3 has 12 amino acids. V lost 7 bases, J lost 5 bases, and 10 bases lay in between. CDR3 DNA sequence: TGTGCCAGCACTCCGGGCCGAGATACGCAGTATTTT. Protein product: CASTPGRDTQYF.

CDR3 DNA: TGTGCCAGCAGTACGCTAGCGGGGAGGCATGGTGAGCAGTTCTTC. Amino acid sequence: CASSTLAGRHGEQFF. V and J are TRBV27 and TRBJ2-1, with 9 positions matching TRBD2. The V gene end was trimmed by 5 bases and the J gene end by 9 bases; junction bases not matched to a gene: 11. The CDR3 extends over 15 amino acids. CDR1 MNHEY and CDR2 SMNVEV come from the germline V gene (reference sequence).

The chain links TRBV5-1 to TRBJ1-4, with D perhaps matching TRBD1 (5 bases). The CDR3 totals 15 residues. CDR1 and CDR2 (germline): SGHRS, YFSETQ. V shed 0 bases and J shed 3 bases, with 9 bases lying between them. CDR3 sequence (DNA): TGCGCCAGCAGCTTGGTCGGGGCCTCTAATGAAAAACTGTTTTTT. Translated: CASSLVGASNEKLFF. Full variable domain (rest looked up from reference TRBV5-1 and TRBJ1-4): KAGVTQTPRYLIKTRGQQVTLSCSPISGHRSVSWYQQTPGQGLQFLFEYFSETQRNKGNFPGRFSGRQFSNSRSEMNVSTLELGDSALYLCASSLVGASNEKLFFGSGTQLSVL.

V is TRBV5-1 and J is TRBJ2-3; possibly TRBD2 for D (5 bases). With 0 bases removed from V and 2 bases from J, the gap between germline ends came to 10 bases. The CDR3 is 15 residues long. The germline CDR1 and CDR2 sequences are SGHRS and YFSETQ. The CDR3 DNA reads TGCGCCAGCAGCTTGGAAGGGAGATTCACAGATACGCAGTATTTT. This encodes CASSLEGRFTDTQYF.

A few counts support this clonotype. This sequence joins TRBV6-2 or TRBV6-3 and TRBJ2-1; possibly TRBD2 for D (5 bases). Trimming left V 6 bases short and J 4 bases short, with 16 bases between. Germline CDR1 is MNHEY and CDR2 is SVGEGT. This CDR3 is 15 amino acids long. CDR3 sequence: CASSEPGISYNEQFF. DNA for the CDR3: TGTGCCAGCAGCGAACCCGGGATATCTTACAATGAGCAGTTCTTC.

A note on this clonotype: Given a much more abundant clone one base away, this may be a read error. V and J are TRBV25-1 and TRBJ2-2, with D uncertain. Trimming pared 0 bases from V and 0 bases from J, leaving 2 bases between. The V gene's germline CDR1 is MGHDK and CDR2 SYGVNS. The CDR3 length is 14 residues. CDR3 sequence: CASSEYANTGELFF. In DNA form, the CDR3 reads TGTGCCAGCAGTGAATACGCGAACACCGGGGAGCTGTTTTTT.

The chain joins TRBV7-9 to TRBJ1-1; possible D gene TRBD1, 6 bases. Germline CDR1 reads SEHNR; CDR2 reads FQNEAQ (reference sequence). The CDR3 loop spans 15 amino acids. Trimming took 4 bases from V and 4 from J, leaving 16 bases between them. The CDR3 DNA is TGTGCCAGCAGCTCCCAGCCCGACAGGAGCACTGAAGCTTTCTTT. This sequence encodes CASSSQPDRSTEAFF.

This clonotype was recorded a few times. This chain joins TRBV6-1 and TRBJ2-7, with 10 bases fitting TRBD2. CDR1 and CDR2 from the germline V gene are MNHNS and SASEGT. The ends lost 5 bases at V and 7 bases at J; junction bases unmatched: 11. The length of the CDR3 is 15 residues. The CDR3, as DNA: TGTGCCAGCAGTTTCAAAACTAGCGGGATCGATGAGCAGTACTTC. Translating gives CASSFKTSGIDEQYF.

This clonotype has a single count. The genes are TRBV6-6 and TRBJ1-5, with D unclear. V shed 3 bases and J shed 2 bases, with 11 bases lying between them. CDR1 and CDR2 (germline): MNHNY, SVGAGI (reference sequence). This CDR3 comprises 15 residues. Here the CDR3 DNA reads TGTGCCAGCAGTTATGCGGTCGGGGGCAATCAGCCCCAGCATTTT. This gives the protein CASSYAVGGNQPQHF.

The CDR3 DNA sequence: TGTGCCAGCAGCCCCCGACTAGCGGGGGCGCCGAATGAGCAGTTCTTC. It encodes CASSPRLAGAPNEQFF. The rearrangement uses TRBV27 and TRBJ2-1, with TRBD2 matching 12 bases. Germline assignment: CDR1 MNHEY and CDR2 SMNVEV (reference sequence). With V trimmed by 6 bases and J by 7 bases, 10 bases remained unmatched. The CDR3 sequence is 16 residues long.

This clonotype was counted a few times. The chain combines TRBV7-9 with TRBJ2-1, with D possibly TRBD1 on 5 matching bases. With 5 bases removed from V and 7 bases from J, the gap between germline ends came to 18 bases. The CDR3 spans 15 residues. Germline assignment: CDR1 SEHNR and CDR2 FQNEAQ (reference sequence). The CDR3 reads CASSPPGGAWNEQFF. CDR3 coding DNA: TGTGCCAGCAGCCCCCCTGGTGGGGCTTGGAATGAGCAGTTCTTC.

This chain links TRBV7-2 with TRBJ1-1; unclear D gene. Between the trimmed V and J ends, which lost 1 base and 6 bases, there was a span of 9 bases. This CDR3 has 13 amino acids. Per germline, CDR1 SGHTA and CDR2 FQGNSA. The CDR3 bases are TGTGCCAGCAGCTTAGGGGCATTCCCTGAAGCTTTCTTT. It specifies CASSLGAFPEAFF. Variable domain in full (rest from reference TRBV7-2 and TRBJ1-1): GAGVSQSPSNKVTEKGKDVELRCDPISGHTALYWYRQSLGQGLEFLIYFQGNSAPDKSGLPSDRFSAERTGGSVSTLTIQRTQQEDSAVYLCASSLGAFPEAFFGQGTRLTVV.

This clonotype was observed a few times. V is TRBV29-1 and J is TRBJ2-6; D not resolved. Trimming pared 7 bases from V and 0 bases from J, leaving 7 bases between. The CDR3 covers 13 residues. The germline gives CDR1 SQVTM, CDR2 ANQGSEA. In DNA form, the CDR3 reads TGCAGCGCCTCCGGCTCTGGGGCCAACGTCCTGACTTTC. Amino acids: CSASGSGANVLTF.

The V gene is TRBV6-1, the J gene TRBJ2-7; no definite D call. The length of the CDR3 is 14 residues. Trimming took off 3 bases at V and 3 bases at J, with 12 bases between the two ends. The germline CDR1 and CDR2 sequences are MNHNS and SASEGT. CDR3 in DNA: TGTGCCAGCAGTGATCCGGACGGGCGCTACGAGCAGTACTTC. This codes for CASSDPDGRYEQYF.

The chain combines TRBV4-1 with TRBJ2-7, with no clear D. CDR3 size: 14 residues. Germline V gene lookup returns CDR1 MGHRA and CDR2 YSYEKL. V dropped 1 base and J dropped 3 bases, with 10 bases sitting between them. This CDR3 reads CASSQVDPLYEQYF. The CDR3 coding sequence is TGCGCCAGCAGCCAAGTCGACCCCCTCTACGAGCAGTACTTC.